This record concerns one TCR beta chain sequence. Its antigen has not been determined. Base qualities were left out, and no much larger clone turns up one base away. The sample comes from a study of OX40 agonist ivuxolimab in advanced cancers. Background for the entire study: Ivuxolimab, which targeted the costimulatory receptor OX40 (CD134), was an agonistic, fully human IgG2 monoclonal antibody. Intravenous ivuxolimab was administered to patients every 2 weeks at six dose levels: 0.01, 0.1, 0.3, 1.5, 3 and 10 mg/kg. Of the approximately 50 dose-escalation patients, hepatocellular carcinoma was present in approximately 20, melanoma in roughly 15, renal cell carcinoma in 9 and head and neck cancer in 9. A male proportion of almost 85% and a mean age of roughly 55 years, ranging from 23 to 79, were recorded for the dose-escalation cohort. Prior anti-PD-1, anti-PD-L1 or anti-CTLA-4 therapy was permitted, and checkpoint inhibitors had been received by 40% to 50% of dose-escalation patients. Partial responses were achieved by three dose-escalation patients, of whom one had hepatocellular carcinoma and two had cutaneous melanoma. Peripheral TCRbeta sequencing aimed to test whether ivuxolimab altered TCR sequence diversity and caused clonal T-cell expansion. The paper covers the monotherapy dose-escalation part of the phase I ivuxolimab trial, which included N ≈ 50 patients. Study-wide conclusions, independent of this receptor: Low levels of normalized T-cell clonal expansion were also seen in some patients who did not respond. After ivuxolimab, CD8+ T cells had more expanded clones than CD4+ T cells on average. In partial responders in the 0.1-3.0 mg/kg groups, normalized peripheral clonal expansion was found to be among the lowest, especially among CD8+ T cells. At doses from 0.1 to 3.0 mg/kg, clonal expansion was seen in both CD4+ and CD8+ blood T cells between baseline and week 6. Antigen specificity was not determined for the clonally expanded peripheral T cells.

For sequencing of the TCRbeta CDR3 region, genomic DNA was extracted from the sorted cells. TCRbeta CDR3 regions were sequenced using the immunoSEQ Assay. The immuneACCESS repertoire file appears here via TCRdb, limited to in-frame rearrangements. These files lack a portion of the clones; in checked studies, under half of the deficit traces to unresolved V genes, and the cause of the others is not known. For this sample there are over 35,000 clones; around 89% appear just once. The ten largest clones capture under 5.5% of the sample. Per the germline V gene, SNHLY is the CDR1 and FYNNEI is the CDR2. Its CDR3 holds 15 amino acids, cysteine through phenylalanine. Only the CDR3 portion is preserved as DNA: 45 bases, with reading frame beginning at the first base. Clipping removes 3 bases from V and 1 base from J, with 3 as the unmatched junction base count. The trial excluded patients who had a history of autoimmune disease or who were on systemic immunosuppression. Peripheral blood for TCR sequencing was collected from all dose cohorts at baseline, on cycle 4 day 1, and on cycle 7 day 1. The samples were taken from a phase I, first-in-human, multicenter, open-label dose-escalation trial of ivuxolimab. Adults with locally advanced or metastatic head and neck squamous cell, hepatocellular, melanoma or renal cell carcinoma were enrolled in the trial. Before TCR sequencing, CD4+ T cells and CD8+ T cells from peripheral blood were sorted into separate populations.

The material was CD4+ or CD8+ T cells sorted from blood, obtained in a trial of the OX40 agonist ivuxolimab. The chain couples TRBV2 to TRBJ2-1; 7 nucleotides in the junction match TRBD1. The receptor was isolated from an adult with an advanced solid tumor such as melanoma, head and neck, liver or kidney cancer. The CDR3: CASSEARGSYNEQFF. The DNA reads as follows: TGTGCCAGCAGTGAGGCCAGGGGGTCCTACAATGAGCAGTTCTTC. With the portions outside the CDR3 filled from the reference TRBV2 and TRBJ2-1 genes, the complete variable region becomes EPEVTQTPSHQVTQMGQEVILRCVPISNHLYFYWYRQILGQKVEFLVSFYNNEISEKSEIFDDQFSVERPDGSNFTLKIRSTKLEDSAMYFCASSEARGSYNEQFFGPGTRLTVL.